The clone carrying this T cell receptor beta chain was seen at least ten times. Its matching antigen is unknown. Germline CDR1 SGHAT, CDR2 FQNNGV. With V trimmed by 4 bases and J by 5 bases, 9 bases remained unmatched. The CDR3 is 15 amino acids. The data are from a study of CD8+CD57+ T cells in acquired aplastic anemia. Overall study findings and caveats: Patients versus controls showed no significant CD8+ Simpson's diversity difference. Some 28 CD8+ CDR3 sequences occurred in both the patients and the controls.

Flow cytometry had shown expanded CD8+CD57+ cells in the patients chosen for sequencing. Genomic DNA provided the template from which TCR beta VDJ and CDR3 profiles were obtained. Via MiXCR, TCRdb re-called the reads, giving one row per CDR3 protein. The repertoire holds 120,000 or so distinct CDR3 sequences, with 40% as singletons. The chain employs TRBV11-2 and TRBJ2-3; 7 bases fit TRBD1. Source material: sorted CD4+, CD8+, or CD8+CD57+ T cells (not recorded which) from PBMCs. This receptor was identified in a human donor with aplastic anemia. This chain's CDR3 is CASSSVRQGRDTQYF. The CDR3 DNA reads as TGTGCCAGCAGCTCGGTCAGACAGGGTCGAGATACGCAGTATTTT.